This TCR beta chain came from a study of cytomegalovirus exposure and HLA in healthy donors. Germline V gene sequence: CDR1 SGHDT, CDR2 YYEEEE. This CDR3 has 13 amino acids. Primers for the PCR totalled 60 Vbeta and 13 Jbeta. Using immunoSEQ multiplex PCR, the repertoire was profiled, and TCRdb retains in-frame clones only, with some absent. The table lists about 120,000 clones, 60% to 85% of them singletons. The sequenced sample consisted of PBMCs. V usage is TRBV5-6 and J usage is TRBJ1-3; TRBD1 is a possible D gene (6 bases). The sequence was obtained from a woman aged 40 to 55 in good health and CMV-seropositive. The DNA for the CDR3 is TGTGCGAGGGGGGGGCGCTCTGGAAACACCATATATTTT. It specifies CARGGRSGNTIYF.